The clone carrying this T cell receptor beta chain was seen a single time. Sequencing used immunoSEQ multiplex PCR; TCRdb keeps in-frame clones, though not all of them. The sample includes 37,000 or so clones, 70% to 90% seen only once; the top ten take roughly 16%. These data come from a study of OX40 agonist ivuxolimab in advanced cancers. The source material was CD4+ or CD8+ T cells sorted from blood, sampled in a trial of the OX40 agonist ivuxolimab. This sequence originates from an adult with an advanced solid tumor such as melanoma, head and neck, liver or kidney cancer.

CDR3 residues: CASSIDRGEAEAFF. The CDR3 region has the DNA TGTGCCAGTAGTATAGATCGGGGGGAAGCTGAAGCTTTCTTT. This chain uses TRBV19 with TRBJ1-1; D possibly corresponds to TRBD1 (5 bases). Germline assignment: CDR1 LNHDA and CDR2 SQIVND (reference sequence). The CDR3 consists of 14 residues. Trimming left V 0 bases short and J 6 bases short, with 11 bases between.